The 4 T cell receptor beta chains below were found in one sample sequenced in a study of T cell repertoires and leukemia-associated antigens. TCRdb recomputed calls from the 5' RACE reads with MiXCR, one row per CDR3 protein. The sample lists 12,000 to 15,000 distinct CDR3 sequences, 30% to 45% occurring once. These receptors are not linked to any known antigen. Sequencing was carried out using CD3+ T cells sorted from blood and cultured. The receptors here all came from a female donor in good health.

By proportion, this clonotype is medium-sized. The V call is TRBV12-3 or TRBV12-4, the J call TRBJ2-1; tentatively, D is TRBD1 or TRBD2 (5 bases each). The CDR3 covers 15 residues. V was shortened by 5 bases and J by 3 bases, with 14 bases between the two germline ends. The CDR3, as DNA: TGTGCCAGCAGTCCACCGGGACGTTTCTACAATGAGCAGTTCTTC. Its translation is CASSPPGRFYNEQFF.

A note on this clonotype: A read error may produce the germline difference seen at one junction end. This chain links TRBV5-1 with TRBJ2-3, with a possible D match to TRBD2 (5 bases). The CDR3 contains 14 residues. CDR1 is SGHRS, CDR2 YFSETQ, per germline. In DNA form, the CDR3 reads TGCGCCAGCAGGCTCAGCGGAAACACAGATATGCAGTATTTC. It specifies CASRLSGNTDMQYF.

Worth noting for this clonotype: Germline and junction disagree at one end, which may indicate a read error. J is TRBJ2-1 and V is TRBV6-2 or TRBV6-3, with 10 positions matching TRBD2. The V gene's germline CDR1 is MNHEY and CDR2 SVGEGT. The CDR3 is made up of 14 amino acids. As DNA, the CDR3 is TGTGCCAGCAGCACCCTAGCGGGAGTGGGTGAGCAGTCCTTC. Protein sequence: CASSTLAGVGEQSF.

This clonotype was detected ten times or more. The rearrangement joins TRBV12-3 or TRBV12-4 to TRBJ2-1; D perhaps matches TRBD2 (6 bases). V was trimmed by 2 bases and J by 9 bases, leaving 8 bases between them. The CDR3 contains 12 residues. This CDR3 is CASSLIGGEQFF. The DNA of the CDR3 is TGTGCCAGCAGTTTAATCGGGGGTGAGCAGTTCTTC.